This T cell receptor (beta chain) was captured by sequencing in a study of OX40 agonist ivuxolimab in advanced cancers. The method was immunoSEQ multiplex PCR; TCRdb's version includes in-frame clones alone and lacks a portion of them. This sample yields 35,000 to 40,000 clones, of which around 80% are seen a single time; under 15% belongs to the top ten. To note about this clone: Its antigen is not known.

Notes on the study in general: More expanded clones were seen, on average, in CD8+ T cells than in CD4+.

Losses at the gene ends were 7 bases for V and 1 base for J; bases not matched to a gene: 5. CDR1 is SGHNT and CDR2 is YYREEE in the germline V gene (reference sequence). The CDR3 length is 13 residues. The clonotype comes from an adult with an advanced solid tumor such as melanoma, head and neck, liver or kidney cancer. The rearrangement uses TRBV5-4 and TRBJ2-7; 7 bases map to TRBD1. The sample was CD4+ or CD8+ T cells sorted from blood, taken in a trial of the OX40 agonist ivuxolimab. The CDR3 region is CASGSQGSYEQYF. DNA of the CDR3: TGTGCCAGCGGGTCACAGGGGTCCTACGAGCAGTACTTC.